This TCR beta chain was found in a study of cytomegalovirus exposure and HLA in healthy donors. Study overall: A subsequent analysis stated that the roughly 130 validation repertoires were run on the same platform as the approximately 710 first-cohort repertoires.

The assay was immunoSEQ multiplex PCR, and TCRdb's table has in-frame clones only and misses some. The sample records 250,000 to 400,000 clones, approximately 88% being singletons. This clone appeared once. This CDR3 has 13 residues. V lost 0 bases and J lost 7; bases outside the gene matches: 3. CDR1 and CDR2 (germline): SGHDN, FVKESK. Sequenced material: PBMCs. This chain joins TRBV14 and TRBJ2-7, with TRBD2 matching 7 bases. The TCR comes from a young man in good health and CMV-seronegative. The CDR3 spells CASSQDWEGEQYF. The CDR3 coding sequence is TGTGCCAGCAGCCAAGATTGGGAGGGGGAGCAGTACTTC.